Below, one TCR beta chain is given with its context. This record belongs to a study of control samples from healthy donors and cancer patients. Germline CDR1 reads SGHNT; CDR2 reads YYREEE (reference sequence). The J segment lost 2 bases and the V segment lost 2 bases, leaving 3 bases of the junction unmatched. The CDR3 length is 16 residues. Sequenced by immunoSEQ multiplex PCR; TCRdb stores in-frame clones only, minus some. Among about 140,000 clones, about 91% were seen once, and the ten largest hold about 1.7%. The receptor was isolated from a man aged 18 to 29 in good health. The rearrangement links TRBV5-4 to TRBJ2-1; TRBD2 matches at 11 bases. Sequenced material: blood. The CDR3 sequence is CASSFPTSGAYNEQFF. For the CDR3, the DNA is TGTGCCAGCAGCTTCCCGACTAGCGGGGCCTACAATGAGCAGTTCTTC.